This T cell receptor (beta chain) is from a study of human T cells and chemical hapten exposure. Study observations and caveats: TCRs exceeding 1 in 1000 frequency stayed unchanged with DPC sensitization.

Comment on this clonotype: Its antigen remains unidentified.

Germline values: CDR1 KGHDR, CDR2 SFDVKD. Trimming left V 5 bases short and J 2 bases short, with 14 bases between. There are 15 residues in the CDR3. Described time point: patch test 1, 2 weeks after DPC sensitization. Indicated treatment: therapeutic diphenylcyclopropenone sensitization with weekly scalp DPC. TCRdb analysed the RACE reads with MiXCR anew, one entry per CDR3 protein. The repertoire holds tens of thousands of distinct CDR3 sequences, with about 10% as singletons. This rearrangement joins TRBV24-1 to TRBJ2-5; D is possibly TRBD1 or TRBD2 (5 bases each). This receptor was identified in a woman aged 45-65 years with alopecia areata. Some clones in this sample may be carry-over from other donors' samples. Specimen: whole blood, collected in connection with sensitization to the hapten diphenylcyclopropenone (DPC). For the CDR3, the DNA is TGTGCCACCAGTGGAAGGGGAGAGGCTCAAGAGACCCAGTACTTC. Amino acid sequence: CATSGRGEAQETQYF.